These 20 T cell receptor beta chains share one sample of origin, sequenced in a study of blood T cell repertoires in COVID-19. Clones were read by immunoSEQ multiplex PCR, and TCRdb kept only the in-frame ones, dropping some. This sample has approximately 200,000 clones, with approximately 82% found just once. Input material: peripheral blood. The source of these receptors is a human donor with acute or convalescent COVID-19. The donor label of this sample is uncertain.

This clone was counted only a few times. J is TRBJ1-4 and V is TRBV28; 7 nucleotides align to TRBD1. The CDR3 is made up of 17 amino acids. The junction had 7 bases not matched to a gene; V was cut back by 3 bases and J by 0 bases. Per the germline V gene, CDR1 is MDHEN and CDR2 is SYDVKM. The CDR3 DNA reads TGTGCCAGCAGTTTGTGGACAGGAGGTGCAACTAATGAAAAACTGTTTTTT. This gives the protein CASSLWTGGATNEKLFF.

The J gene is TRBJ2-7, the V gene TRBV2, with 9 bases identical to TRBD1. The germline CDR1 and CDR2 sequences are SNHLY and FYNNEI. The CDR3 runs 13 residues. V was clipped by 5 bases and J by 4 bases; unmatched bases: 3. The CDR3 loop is CASSTGGRYEQYF. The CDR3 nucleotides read TGTGCCAGCAGTACAGGGGGCAGGTACGAGCAGTACTTC.

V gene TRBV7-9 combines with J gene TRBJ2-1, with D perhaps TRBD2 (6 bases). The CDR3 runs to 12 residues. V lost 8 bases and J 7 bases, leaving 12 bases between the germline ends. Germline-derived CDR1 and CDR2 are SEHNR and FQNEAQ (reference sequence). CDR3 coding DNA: TGTGCCAGCGGGAGGAGGGAGAATGAGCAGTTCTTC. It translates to CASGRRENEQFF. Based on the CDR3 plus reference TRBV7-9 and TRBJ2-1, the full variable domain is DTGVSQNPRHKITKRGQNVTFRCDPISEHNRLYWYRQTLGQGPEFLTYFQNEAQLEKSRLLSDRFSAERPKGSFSTLEIQRTEQGDSAMYLCASGRRENEQFFGPGTRLTVL.

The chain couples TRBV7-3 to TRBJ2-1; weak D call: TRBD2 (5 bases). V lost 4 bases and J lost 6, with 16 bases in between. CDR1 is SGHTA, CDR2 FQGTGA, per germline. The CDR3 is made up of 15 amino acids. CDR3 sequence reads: CASSSSGFRTNEQFF. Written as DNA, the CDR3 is TGTGCCAGCAGCTCAAGCGGTTTCAGGACCAATGAGCAGTTCTTC.

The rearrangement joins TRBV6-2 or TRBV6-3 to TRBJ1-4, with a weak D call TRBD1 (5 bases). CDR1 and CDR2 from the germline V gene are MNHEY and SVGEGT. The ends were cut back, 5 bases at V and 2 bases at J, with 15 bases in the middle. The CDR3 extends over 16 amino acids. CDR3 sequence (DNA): TGTGCCAGCAGTACGGGGGGGACCCGGACTAATGAAAAACTGTTTTTT. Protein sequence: CASSTGGTRTNEKLFF.

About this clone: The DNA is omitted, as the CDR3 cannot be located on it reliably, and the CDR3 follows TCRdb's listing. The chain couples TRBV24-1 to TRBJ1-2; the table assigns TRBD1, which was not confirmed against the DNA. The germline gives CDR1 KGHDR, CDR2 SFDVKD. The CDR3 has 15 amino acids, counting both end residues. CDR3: CATSDFGAGTDGYTF.

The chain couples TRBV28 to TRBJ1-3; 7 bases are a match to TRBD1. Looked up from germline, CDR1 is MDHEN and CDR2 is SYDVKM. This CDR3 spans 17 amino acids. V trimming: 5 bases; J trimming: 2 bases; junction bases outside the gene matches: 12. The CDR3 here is CASSQMRTGVTGNTIYF. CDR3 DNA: TGTGCCAGCAGTCAGATGAGGACAGGAGTGACTGGAAACACCATATATTTT.

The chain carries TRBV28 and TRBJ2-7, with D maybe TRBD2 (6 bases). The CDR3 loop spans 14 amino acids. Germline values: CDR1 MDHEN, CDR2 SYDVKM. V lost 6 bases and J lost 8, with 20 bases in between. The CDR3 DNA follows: TGTGCCAGCAGGGGTACCGGGACTCCCCAAAAGCAGTACTTC. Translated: CASRGTGTPQKQYF.

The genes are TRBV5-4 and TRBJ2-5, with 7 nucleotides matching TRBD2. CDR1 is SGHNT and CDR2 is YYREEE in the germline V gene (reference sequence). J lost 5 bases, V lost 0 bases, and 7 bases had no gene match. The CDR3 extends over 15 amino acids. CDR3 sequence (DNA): TGTGCCAGCAGCTTGGTTGCGGGAGACGGGGAGACCCAGTACTTC. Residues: CASSLVAGDGETQYF. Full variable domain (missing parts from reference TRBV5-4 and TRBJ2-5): ETGVTQSPTHLIKTRGQQVTLRCSSQSGHNTVSWYQQALGQGPQFIFQYYREEENGRGNFPPRFSGLQFPNYSSELNVNALELDDSALYLCASSLVAGDGETQYFGPGTRLLVL.

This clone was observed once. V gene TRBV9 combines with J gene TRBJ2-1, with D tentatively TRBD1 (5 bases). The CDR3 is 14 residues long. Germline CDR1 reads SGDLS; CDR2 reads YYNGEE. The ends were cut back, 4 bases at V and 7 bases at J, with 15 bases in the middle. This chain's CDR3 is CASSHLQQVNEQFF. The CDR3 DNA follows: TGTGCCAGCAGCCACCTACAACAGGTTAATGAGCAGTTCTTC.

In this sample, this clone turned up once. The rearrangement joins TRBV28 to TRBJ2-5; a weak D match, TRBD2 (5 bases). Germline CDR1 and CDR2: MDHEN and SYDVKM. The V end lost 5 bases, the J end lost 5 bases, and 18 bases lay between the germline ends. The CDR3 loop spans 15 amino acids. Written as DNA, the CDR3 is TGTGCCAGCAGTATCCGGGATCCTTTTGGGGAGACCCAGTACTTC. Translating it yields CASSIRDPFGETQYF.

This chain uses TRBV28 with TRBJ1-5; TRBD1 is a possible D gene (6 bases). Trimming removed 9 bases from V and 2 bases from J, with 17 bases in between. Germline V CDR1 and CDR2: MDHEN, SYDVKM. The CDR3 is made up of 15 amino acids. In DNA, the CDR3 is TGTGCCAGTAAAGGGGGGGGCGGAGGCAATCAGCCCCAGCATTTT. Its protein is CASKGGGGGNQPQHF.

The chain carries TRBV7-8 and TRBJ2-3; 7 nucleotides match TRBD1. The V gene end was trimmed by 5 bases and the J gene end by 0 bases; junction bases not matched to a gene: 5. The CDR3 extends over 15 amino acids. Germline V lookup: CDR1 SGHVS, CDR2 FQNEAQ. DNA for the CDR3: TGTGCCAGCAGCACGGGACAGACTAGCACAGATACGCAGTATTTT. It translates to CASSTGQTSTDTQYF.

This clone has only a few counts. The CDR3 coding sequence is TGTGCCAGCTCACCAGAGGCCATGAACACTGAAGCTTTCTTT. The encoded protein is CASSPEAMNTEAFF. This rearrangement joins TRBV18 to TRBJ1-1, with D unresolved. This CDR3 region has 14 residues. Germline assignment: CDR1 KGHSH and CDR2 LQKENI. Trimming took off 2 bases at V and 0 bases at J, with 7 bases between the two ends.

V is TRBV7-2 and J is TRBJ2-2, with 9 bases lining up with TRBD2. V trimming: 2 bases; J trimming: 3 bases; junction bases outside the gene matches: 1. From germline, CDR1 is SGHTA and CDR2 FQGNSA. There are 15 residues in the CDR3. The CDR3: CASSLWTSDTGELFF. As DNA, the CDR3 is TGTGCCAGCAGCTTATGGACTAGCGACACCGGGGAGCTGTTTTTT.

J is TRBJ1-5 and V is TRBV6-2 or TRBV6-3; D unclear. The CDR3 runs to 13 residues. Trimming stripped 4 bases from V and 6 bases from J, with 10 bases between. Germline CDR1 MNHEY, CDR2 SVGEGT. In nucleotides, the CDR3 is TGTGCCAGCAGTTCCGCAGGCAGTCAGCCCCAGCATTTT. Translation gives CASSSAGSQPQHF.

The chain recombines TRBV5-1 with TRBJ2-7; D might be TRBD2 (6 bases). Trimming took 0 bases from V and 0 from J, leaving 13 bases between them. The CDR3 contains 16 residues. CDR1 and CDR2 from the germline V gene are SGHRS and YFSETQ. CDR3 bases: TGCGCCAGCAGCTTGGCTAGTGGAGGGAGCTCCTACGAGCAGTACTTC. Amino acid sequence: CASSLASGGSSYEQYF.

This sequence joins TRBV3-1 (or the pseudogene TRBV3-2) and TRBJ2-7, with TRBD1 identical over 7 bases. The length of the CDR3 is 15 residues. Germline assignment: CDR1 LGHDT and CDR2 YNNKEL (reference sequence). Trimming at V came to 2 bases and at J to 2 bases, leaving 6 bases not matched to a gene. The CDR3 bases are TGTGCCAGCAGCCAACCAACAGGGGCGGCCTACGAGCAGTACTTC. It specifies CASSQPTGAAYEQYF.

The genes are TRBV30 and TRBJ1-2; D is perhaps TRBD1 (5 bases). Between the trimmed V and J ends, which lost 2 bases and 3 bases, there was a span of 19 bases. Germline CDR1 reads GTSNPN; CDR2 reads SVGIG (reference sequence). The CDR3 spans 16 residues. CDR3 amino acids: CAWSTGGVSRDYGYTF. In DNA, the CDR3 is TGTGCCTGGAGTACGGGAGGGGTCAGTCGCGACTATGGCTACACCTTC.

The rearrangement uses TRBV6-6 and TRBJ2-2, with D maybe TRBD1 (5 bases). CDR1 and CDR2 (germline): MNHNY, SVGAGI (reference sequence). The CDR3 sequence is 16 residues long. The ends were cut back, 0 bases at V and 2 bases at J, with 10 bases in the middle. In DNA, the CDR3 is TGTGCCAGCAGTTACTCAGGGGCGAGAAACACCGGGGAGCTGTTTTTT. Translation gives CASSYSGARNTGELFF.